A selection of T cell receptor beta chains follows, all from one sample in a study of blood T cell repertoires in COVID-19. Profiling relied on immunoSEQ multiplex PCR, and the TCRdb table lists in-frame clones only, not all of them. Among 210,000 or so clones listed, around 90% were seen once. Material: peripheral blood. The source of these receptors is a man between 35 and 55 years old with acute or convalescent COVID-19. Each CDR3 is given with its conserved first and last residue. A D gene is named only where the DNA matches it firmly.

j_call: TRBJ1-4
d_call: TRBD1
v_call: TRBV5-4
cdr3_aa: CASSLDRDGEKLFF

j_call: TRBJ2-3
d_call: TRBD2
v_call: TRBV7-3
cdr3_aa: CARPLAGDEYTQYF

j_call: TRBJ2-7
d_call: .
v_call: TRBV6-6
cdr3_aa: CASNRGGIYEQYF

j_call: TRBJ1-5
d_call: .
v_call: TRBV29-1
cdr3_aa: CSATTSPNQPQHF

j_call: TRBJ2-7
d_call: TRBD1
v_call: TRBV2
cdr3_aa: CASSENRGVMSYEQYF

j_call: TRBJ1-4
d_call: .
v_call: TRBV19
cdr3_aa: CASSTRTGGEKLFF

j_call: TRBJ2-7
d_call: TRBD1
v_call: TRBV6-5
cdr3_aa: CASSPTGGTSYEQYF

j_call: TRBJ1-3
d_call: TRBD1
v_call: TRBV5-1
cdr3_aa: CASSPGQVLSGNTIYF

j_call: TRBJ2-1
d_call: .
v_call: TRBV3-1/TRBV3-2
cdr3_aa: CASSRTHYDEQFF

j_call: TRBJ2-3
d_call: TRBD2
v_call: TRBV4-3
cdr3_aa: CASSQDNGRGGFTDTQYF

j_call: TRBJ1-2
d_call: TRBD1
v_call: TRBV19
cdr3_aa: CASSIVQGFRYGYTF

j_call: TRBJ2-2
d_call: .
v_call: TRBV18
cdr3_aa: CASSPVRPNTGELFF

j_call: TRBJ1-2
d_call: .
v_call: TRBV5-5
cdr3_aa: CASSWNREVYTF

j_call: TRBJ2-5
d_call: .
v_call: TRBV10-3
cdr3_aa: CAISINHRDGETQYF

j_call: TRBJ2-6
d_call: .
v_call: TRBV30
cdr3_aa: CAWSVFRGSGANVLTF

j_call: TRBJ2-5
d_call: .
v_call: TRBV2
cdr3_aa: CASSGLGGETQYF

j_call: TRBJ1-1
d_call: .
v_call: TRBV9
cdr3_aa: CASSVAGGQPNTEAFF

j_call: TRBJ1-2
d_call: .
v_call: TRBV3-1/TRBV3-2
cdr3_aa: CASSQDPGANGYTF

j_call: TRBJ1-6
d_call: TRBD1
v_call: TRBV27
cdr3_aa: CASSFGQGSYNSPLHF

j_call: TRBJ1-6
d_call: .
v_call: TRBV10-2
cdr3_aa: CASRAGDGRGNSPLHF

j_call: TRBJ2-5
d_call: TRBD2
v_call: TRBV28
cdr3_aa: CASSYPGTRGTQYF

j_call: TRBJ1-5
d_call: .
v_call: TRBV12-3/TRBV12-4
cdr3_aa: CASSFGGNQPQHF

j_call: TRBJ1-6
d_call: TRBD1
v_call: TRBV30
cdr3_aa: CAWGGTANSPLHF

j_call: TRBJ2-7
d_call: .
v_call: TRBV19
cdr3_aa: CASSIERVPSYEQYF

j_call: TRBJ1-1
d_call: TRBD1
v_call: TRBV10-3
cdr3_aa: CAISEGSWTGF

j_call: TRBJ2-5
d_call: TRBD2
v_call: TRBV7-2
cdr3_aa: CASSPGLGETQYF

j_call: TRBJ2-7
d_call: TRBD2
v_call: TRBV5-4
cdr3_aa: CASRDGTSGVREQYF

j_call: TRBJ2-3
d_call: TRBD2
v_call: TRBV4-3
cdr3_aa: CASSHISGGVADTQYF

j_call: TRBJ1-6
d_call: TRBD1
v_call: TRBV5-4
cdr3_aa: CASSQDRSSYNSPLHF

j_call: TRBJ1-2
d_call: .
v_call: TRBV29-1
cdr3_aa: CSVEVGRGSYGYTF

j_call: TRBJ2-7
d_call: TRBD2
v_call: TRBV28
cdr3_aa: CASSLLGGSVYEQYF

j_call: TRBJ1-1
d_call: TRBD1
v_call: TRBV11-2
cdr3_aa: CASSRQGARTEAFF

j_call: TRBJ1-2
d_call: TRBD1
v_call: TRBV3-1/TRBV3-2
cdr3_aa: CASSRNGQGLYYGYTF

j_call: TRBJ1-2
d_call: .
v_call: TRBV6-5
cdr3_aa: CAVGHGGYTF

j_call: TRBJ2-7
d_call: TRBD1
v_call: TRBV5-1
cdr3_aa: CASSISPRGTGVPYEQYF

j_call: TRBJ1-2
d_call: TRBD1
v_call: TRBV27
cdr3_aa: CASSLNRGAYGYTF

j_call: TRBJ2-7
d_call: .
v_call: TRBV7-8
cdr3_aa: CASTPTRGSYEQYF

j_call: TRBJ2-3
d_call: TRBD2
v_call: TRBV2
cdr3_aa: CASMGGIGTDTQYF

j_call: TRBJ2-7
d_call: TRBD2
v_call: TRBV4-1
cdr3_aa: CASSQDMGGYEQYF

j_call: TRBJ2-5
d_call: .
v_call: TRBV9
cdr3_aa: CASSVGRAQETQYF

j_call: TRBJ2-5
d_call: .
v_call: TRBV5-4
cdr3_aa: CASSFYRGGETQYF

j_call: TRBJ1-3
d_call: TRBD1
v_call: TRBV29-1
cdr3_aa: CSVGTGNGNTIYF

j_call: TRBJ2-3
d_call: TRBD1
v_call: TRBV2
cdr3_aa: CASSEDRGSTDTQYF

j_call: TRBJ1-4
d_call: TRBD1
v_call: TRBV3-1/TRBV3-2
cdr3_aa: CASSPTGLYEKLFF

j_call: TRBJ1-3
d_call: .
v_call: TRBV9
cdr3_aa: CASSVGSLSGNTIYF

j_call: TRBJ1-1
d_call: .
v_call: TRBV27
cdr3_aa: CASSLGGNTEAFF

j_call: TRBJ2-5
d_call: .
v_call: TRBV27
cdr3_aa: CASSFMRQETQYF

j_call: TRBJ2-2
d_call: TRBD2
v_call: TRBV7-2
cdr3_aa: CASSISGGATGELFF

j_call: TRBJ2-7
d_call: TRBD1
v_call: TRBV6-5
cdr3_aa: CASSPGTGNEYF

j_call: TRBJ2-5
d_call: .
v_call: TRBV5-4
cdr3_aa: CASSLASAGAQETQYF

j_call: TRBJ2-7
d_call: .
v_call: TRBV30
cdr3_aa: CAWSAREWDLYEQYF

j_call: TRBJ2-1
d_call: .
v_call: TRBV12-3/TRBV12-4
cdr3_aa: CASSLRGNQQFF

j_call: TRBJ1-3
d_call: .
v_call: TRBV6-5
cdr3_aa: CASSTRNGNTIYF